The clone carrying this T cell receptor (beta chain) was found once. Its target is unknown. Stated treatment: oral pan-JAK inhibitor, 5-10 mg twice daily. The data stem from a study of CD8+ T cells in alopecia areata. Overall study findings and caveats: Tofacitinib significantly brought down scalp clonality and expanded CD8+ clones among top 100.

Germline V gene lookup returns CDR1 MGHDK and CDR2 SYGVNS. V gave up 3 bases and J gave up 4 bases, with 7 bases separating them. This CDR3 spans 13 amino acids. RNA was isolated and reverse transcribed to cDNA, the sequencing template. This table comes from immunoSEQ multiplex PCR, and its TCRdb copy is limited to in-frame clones, with some not included. The data show fewer than 250,000 clones, about 60% seen once. The sequence derives from a human donor with alopecia areata. The chain uses TRBV25-1 and TRBJ1-5; TRBD1 might be the D (5 bases). The starting material was CD4+ T cells sorted from blood, obtained at week 4, from a patient treated with tofacitinib. CDR3 residues: CASSDRGNQPQHF. In DNA form, the CDR3 reads TGTGCCAGCAGTGATAGGGGAAATCAGCCCCAGCATTTT.